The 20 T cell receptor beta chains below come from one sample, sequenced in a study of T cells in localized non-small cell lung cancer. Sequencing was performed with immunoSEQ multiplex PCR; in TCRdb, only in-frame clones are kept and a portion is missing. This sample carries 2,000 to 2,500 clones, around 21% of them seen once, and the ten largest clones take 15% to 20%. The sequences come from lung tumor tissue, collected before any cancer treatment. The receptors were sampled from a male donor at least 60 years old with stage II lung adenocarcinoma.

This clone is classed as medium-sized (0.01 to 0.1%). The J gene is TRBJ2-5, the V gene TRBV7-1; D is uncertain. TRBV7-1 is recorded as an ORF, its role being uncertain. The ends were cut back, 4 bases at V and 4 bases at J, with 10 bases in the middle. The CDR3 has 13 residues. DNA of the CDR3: TGTGCCAGCAGCTTCGGGTGGGGAGAGACCCAGTACTTC. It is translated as CASSFGWGETQYF.

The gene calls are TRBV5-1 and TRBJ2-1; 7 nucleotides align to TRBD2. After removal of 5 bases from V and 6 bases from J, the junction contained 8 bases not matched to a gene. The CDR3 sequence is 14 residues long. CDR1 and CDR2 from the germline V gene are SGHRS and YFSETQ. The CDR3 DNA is TGCGCCAGCAGGGAGGTTGCGGGGGTCAATGAGCAGTTCTTC. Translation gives CASREVAGVNEQFF.

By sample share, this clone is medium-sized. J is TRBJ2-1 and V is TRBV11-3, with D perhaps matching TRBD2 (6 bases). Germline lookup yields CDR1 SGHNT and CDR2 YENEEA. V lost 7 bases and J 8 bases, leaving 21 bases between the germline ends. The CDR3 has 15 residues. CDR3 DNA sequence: TGTGCCAGCACCTCCGGGGGATCCTCGCTTGATGAGCAGTTCTTC. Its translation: CASTSGGSSLDEQFF.

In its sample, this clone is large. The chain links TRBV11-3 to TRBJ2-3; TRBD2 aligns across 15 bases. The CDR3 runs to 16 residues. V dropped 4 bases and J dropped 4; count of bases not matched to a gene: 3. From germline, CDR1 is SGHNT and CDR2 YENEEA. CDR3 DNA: TGTGCCAGCAGCTCCCGGACTAGCGGGGGGGCAGATACGCAGTATTTT. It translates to CASSSRTSGGADTQYF.

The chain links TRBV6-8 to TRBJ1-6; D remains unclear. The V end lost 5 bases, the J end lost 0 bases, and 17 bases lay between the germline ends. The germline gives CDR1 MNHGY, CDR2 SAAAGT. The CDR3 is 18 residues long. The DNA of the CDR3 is TGTGCCAGCAGTCCTTATGGACGGGGAAGCTCCTATAATTCACCCCTCCACTTT. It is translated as CASSPYGRGSSYNSPLHF.

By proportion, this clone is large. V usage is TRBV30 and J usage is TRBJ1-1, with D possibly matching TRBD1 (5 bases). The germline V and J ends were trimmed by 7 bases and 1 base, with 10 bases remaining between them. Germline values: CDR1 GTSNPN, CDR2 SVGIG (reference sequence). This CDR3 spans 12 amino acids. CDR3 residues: CASRAGNTEAFF. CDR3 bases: TGTGCCTCCAGGGCTGGGAACACTGAAGCTTTCTTT. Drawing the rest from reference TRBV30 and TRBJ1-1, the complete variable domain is SQTIHQWPATLVQPVGSPLSLECTVEGTSNPNLYWYRQAAGRGLQLLFYSVGIGQISSEVPQNLSASRPQDRQFILSSKKLLLSDSGFYLCASRAGNTEAFFGQGTRLTVV.

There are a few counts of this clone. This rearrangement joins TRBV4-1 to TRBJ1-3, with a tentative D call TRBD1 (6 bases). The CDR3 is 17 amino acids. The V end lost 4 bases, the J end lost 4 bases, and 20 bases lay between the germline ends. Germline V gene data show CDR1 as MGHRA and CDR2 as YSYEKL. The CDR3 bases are TGCGCCAGCAGCCCCAGCCCCCTGGGGGCGCCAGGAAACACCATATATTTT. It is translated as CASSPSPLGAPGNTIYF.

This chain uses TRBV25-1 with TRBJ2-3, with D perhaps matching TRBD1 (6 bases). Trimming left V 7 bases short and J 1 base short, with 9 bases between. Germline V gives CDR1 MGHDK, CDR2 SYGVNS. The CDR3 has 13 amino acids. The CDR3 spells CASTYRGTDTQYF. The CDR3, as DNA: TGTGCCAGCACGTACAGGGGCACAGATACGCAGTATTTT.

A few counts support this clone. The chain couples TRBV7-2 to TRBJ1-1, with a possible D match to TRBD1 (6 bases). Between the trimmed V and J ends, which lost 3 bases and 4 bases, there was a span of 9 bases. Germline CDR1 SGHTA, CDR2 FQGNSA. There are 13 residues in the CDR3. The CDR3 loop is CASSFGQTTEAFF. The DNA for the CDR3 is TGTGCCAGCAGCTTCGGACAGACCACTGAAGCTTTCTTT.

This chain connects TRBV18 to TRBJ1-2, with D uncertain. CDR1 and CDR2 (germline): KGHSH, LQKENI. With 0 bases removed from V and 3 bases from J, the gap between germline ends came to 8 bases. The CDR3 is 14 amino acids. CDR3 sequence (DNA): TGTGCCAGCTCACCACCGGTCAGACACTATGGCTACACCTTC. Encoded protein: CASSPPVRHYGYTF.

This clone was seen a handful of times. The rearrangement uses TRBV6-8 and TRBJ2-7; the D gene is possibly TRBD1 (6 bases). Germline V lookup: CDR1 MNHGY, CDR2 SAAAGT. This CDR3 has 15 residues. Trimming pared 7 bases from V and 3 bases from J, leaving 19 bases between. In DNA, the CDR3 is TGTGCCAGCAAAGGGCCAGGGGCGATTTACTACGAGCAGTACTTC. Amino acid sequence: CASKGPGAIYYEQYF.

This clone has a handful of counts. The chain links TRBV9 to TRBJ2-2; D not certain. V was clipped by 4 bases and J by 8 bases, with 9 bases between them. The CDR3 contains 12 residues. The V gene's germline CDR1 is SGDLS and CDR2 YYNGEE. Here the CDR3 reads CASSPWGGELFF. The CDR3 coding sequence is TGTGCCAGCAGCCCCTGGGGTGGGGAGCTGTTTTTT.

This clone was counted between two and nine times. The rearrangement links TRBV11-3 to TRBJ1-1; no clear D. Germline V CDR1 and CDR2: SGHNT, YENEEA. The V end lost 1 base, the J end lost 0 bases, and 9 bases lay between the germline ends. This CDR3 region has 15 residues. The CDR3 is CASSLGGRLNTEAFF. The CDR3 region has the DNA TGTGCCAGCAGCTTAGGCGGACGGTTGAACACTGAAGCTTTCTTT. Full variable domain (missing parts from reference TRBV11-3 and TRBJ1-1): EAGVVQSPRYKIIEKKQPVAFWCNPISGHNTLYWYLQNLGQGPELLIRYENEEAVDDSQLPKDRFSAERLKGVDSTLKIQPAELGDSAVYLCASSLGGRLNTEAFFGQGTRLTVV.

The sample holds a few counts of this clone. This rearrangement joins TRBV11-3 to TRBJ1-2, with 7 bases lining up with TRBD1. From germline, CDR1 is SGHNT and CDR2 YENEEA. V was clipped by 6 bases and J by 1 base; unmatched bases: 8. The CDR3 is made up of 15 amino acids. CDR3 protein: CASSLTGEVNYGYTF. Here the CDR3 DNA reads TGTGCCAGCAGTCTTACAGGGGAAGTTAACTATGGCTACACCTTC.

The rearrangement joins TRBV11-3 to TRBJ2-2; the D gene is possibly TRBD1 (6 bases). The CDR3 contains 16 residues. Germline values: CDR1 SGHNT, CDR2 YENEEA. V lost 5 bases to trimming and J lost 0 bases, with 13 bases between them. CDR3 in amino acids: CASSRPWDTNTGELFF. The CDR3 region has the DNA TGTGCCAGCAGCCGTCCCTGGGACACGAACACCGGGGAGCTGTTTTTT.

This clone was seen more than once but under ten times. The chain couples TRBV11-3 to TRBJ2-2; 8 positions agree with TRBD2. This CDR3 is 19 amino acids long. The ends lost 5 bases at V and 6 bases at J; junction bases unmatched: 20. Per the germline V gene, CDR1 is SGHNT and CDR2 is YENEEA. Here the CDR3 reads CASSPNRGGIHRGAGELFF. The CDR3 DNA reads TGTGCCAGCAGCCCAAACCGCGGGGGGATTCACCGGGGAGCCGGGGAGCTGTTTTTT.

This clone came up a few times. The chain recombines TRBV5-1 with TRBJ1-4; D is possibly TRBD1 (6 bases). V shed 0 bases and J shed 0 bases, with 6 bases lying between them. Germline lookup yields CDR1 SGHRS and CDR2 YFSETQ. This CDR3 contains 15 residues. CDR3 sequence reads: CASSLGTATNEKLFF. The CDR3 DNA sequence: TGCGCCAGCAGCTTGGGGACAGCAACTAATGAAAAACTGTTTTTT.

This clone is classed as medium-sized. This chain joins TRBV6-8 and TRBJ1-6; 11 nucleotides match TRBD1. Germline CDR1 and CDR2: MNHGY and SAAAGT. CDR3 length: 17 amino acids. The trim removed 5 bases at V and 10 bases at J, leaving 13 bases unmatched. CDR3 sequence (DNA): TGTGCCAGCAGTGACATTAGCTCCGGGACAGGGGGATCACCCCTCCACTTT. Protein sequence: CASSDISSGTGGSPLHF.

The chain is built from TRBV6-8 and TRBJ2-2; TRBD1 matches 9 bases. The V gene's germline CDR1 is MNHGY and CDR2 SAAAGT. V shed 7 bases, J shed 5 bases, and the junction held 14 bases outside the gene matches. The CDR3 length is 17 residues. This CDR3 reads CASTTRLQGARTGELFF. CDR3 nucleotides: TGTGCCAGCACTACACGCTTACAGGGGGCGCGTACCGGGGAGCTGTTTTTT.

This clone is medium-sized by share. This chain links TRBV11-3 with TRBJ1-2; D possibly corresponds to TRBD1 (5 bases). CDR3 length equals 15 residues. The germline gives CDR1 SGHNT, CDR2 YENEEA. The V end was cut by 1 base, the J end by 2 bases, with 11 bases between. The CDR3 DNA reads TGTGCCAGCAGCTTAGGGGTCGCAGGGAACTATGGCTACACCTTC. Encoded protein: CASSLGVAGNYGYTF.